A selection of T cell receptor beta chains follows, all from one sample in a study of cytomegalovirus exposure and HLA in healthy donors. The table came from immunoSEQ multiplex PCR; TCRdb's copy has only in-frame clones and leaves some out. The data show about 330,000 clones, just over 85% seen once. Input material: PBMCs. The receptors shown here come from a woman aged 18-29 years in good health and CMV-seronegative. The CDR3 runs from the conserved cysteine through the conserved F or W. The D gene is left open where the match is weak. A row's size may be missing; if present it is once, few, many or a size class.

TRBJ2-1 TRBV27 - - CASSYYSGFYNEQFF TGTGCCAGCAGTTACTACTCTGGATTCTACAATGAGCAGTTCTTC
TRBJ2-3 TRBV6-1 once - CASSLGGALDTQYF TGTGCCAGCAGTCTAGGAGGGGCGCTGGATACGCAGTATTTT
TRBJ2-5 TRBV12-5 - TRBD2 CASGPGTSGKQETQYF TGTGCTAGTGGTCCCGGGACTAGCGGGAAGCAAGAGACCCAGTACTTC
TRBJ2-3 TRBV2 - - CASSEGGVVAMQYF TGTGCCAGCAGTGAAGGTGGAGTTGTAGCTATGCAGTATTTT
TRBJ1-3 TRBV7-6 - - CASSYVDRGSGNTIYF TGTGCCAGCAGCTACGTAGACCGGGGATCTGGAAACACCATATATTTT
TRBJ2-2 TRBV19 - - CASGVGELFF TGTGCCAGCGGGGTCGGGGAGCTGTTTTTT
TRBJ2-7 TRBV7-2 - - CASSFPSSYEQYF TGTGCCAGCAGCTTCCCCAGCTCCTACGAGCAGTACTTC
TRBJ2-3 TRBV29-1 - TRBD1 CSGGQGNLEDTQYF TGCAGCGGCGGACAGGGAAATCTTGAGGATACGCAGTATTTT
TRBJ2-1 TRBV6-6 - TRBD2 CASILGLAGYNEQFF TGTGCCAGCATTCTGGGACTAGCGGGGTACAATGAGCAGTTCTTC
TRBJ2-4 TRBV15 - - CATSEPGLAKNIQYF TGTGCCACCAGCGAACCGGGACTAGCCAAAAACATTCAGTACTTC
TRBJ2-7 TRBV5-4 - TRBD2 CASSFKRDPTYEQYF TGTGCCAGCAGCTTCAAGCGGGACCCTACCTACGAGCAGTACTTC
TRBJ1-4 TRBV6-5 - - CASSYSGALNEKLFF TGTGCCAGCAGTTACTCGGGGGCTCTGAATGAAAAACTGTTTTTT
TRBJ2-3 TRBV18 - TRBD2 CASSSITSLAGVGDTQYF TGTGCCAGCTCATCAATAACCTCACTAGCGGGAGTAGGGGATACGCAGTATTTT
TRBJ2-7 TRBV4-3 - TRBD2 CASSQVVTSSHEQYF TGCGCCAGCAGCCAAGTCGTGACTAGCAGCCACGAGCAGTACTTC
TRBJ2-7 TRBV5-4 once TRBD2 CASSLWPSGYEQYF TGTGCCAGCAGCTTGTGGCCTAGCGGATACGAGCAGTACTTC
TRBJ1-2 TRBV5-4 - TRBD1 CASSLGGQGSLGDYGYTF TGTGCCAGCAGCTTGGGTGGACAGGGATCCCTTGGGGACTATGGCTACACCTTC
TRBJ2-1 TRBV30 - TRBD2 CAWKAGGHQEQFF TGTGCCTGGAAGGCGGGAGGGCATCAAGAGCAGTTCTTC
TRBJ2-1 TRBV6-6 - TRBD2 CATGTSGSSYNEQFF TGTGCCACCGGGACTAGCGGTTCGTCCTACAATGAGCAGTTCTTC
TRBJ2-7 TRBV27 - TRBD2 CASSFPRVAGIELAYEQYF TGTGCCAGCAGTTTTCCCCGGGTAGCGGGAATAGAGCTAGCCTACGAGCAGTACTTC
TRBJ2-7 TRBV5-6 - TRBD1 CASSLWDRDPYEQYF TGTGCCAGCAGCTTGTGGGACAGGGATCCCTACGAGCAGTACTTC
TRBJ2-1 TRBV2 - TRBD1 CASRTGISAPNEQFF TGTGCCAGCAGGACAGGGATCTCCGCGCCAAATGAGCAGTTCTTC
TRBJ1-2 TRBV9 - - CASTPWGQPYGYTF TGTGCCAGCACCCCCTGGGGCCAACCCTATGGCTACACCTTC
TRBJ2-7 TRBV7-3 - TRBD2 CASSSGLAGGEQYF TGTGCCAGCAGCTCCGGACTAGCGGGAGGAGAGCAGTACTTC